The 6 T cell receptor beta chains below come from one sample, sequenced in a study of cytomegalovirus exposure and HLA in healthy donors. This PCR relied on a set of 60 Vbeta primers and 13 Jbeta primers. Repertoires were generated with immunoSEQ multiplex PCR, while TCRdb's copy carries only in-frame clones and drops some. The repertoire holds about 160,000 clones, 75% to 90% seen once, with 1.5% to 2% in the top ten. The sample was PBMCs. All receptors come from a woman aged 18-35 years in good health and CMV-seronegative.

CDR3 sequence (DNA): TGTGCCAGCAGTGAAGCGGGAGCCGGGGAGCTGTTTTTT. Protein sequence: CASSEAGAGELFF. The rearrangement links TRBV2 to TRBJ2-2; perhaps TRBD2 as D (5 bases). The CDR3 spans 13 residues. V was pared by 0 bases and J by 6 bases, with 5 bases between. In germline, CDR1 is SNHLY, CDR2 FYNNEI.

This clone was observed a few times. V gene TRBV2 combines with J gene TRBJ1-5; D is ambiguous. CDR3 length: 14 residues. Trimming took off 3 bases at V and 8 bases at J, with 14 bases between the two ends. CDR1 is SNHLY, CDR2 FYNNEI, per germline. CDR3 amino acids: CASSDQVGLEPQHF. The CDR3 DNA follows: TGTGCCAGCAGTGATCAGGTGGGTTTGGAGCCCCAGCATTTT.

This clone was counted between two and nine times. The gene calls are TRBV11-2 and TRBJ2-1; the match to TRBD2 covers 7 bases. Germline V CDR1 and CDR2: SGHAT, FQNNGV. The CDR3 runs 19 residues. Germline trimming cut 0 bases from V and 3 bases from J; bases unmatched to any gene: 14. CDR3 DNA sequence: TGTGCCAGCAGCTTAGACCTCACCGTGGCTAGCGGCCACTACAATGAGCAGTTCTTC. This encodes CASSLDLTVASGHYNEQFF.

The chain recombines TRBV9 with TRBJ1-1; the D is unclear. Germline CDR1 and CDR2: SGDLS and YYNGEE. Trimming left V 1 base short and J 1 base short, with 8 bases between. This CDR3 spans 14 amino acids. CDR3 residues: CASSVSLKNTEAFF. The CDR3 DNA reads as TGTGCCAGCAGCGTAAGTCTAAAGAACACTGAAGCTTTCTTT.

V is TRBV5-4 and J is TRBJ2-3; 10 bases map to TRBD2. Germline V gene sequence: CDR1 SGHNT, CDR2 YYREEE (reference sequence). The CDR3 is 16 amino acids. Trimming at V came to 0 bases and at J to 3 bases, leaving 4 bases not matched to a gene. Written as DNA, the CDR3 is TGTGCCAGCAGCTTGGTGTCTAGCGGGGGAACAGATACGCAGTATTTT. Protein product: CASSLVSSGGTDTQYF.

This chain connects TRBV4-1 to TRBJ2-1, with 7 bases lining up with TRBD1. V was pared by 5 bases and J by 6 bases, with 10 bases of the junction left unmatched. Per the germline V gene, CDR1 is MGHRA and CDR2 is YSYEKL. CDR3 length equals 15 residues. The CDR3, as DNA: TGCGCCAGCAGCGATCGACAGGGAGCAGCCAATGAGCAGTTCTTC. The encoded protein is CASSDRQGAANEQFF.